The next 32 T cell receptor beta chains were all read from a single sample in a study of early T cells in non-severe SARS-CoV-2 infection. TCRdb processed the 5' RACE reads anew with MiXCR; each CDR3 protein has one entry. The sample holds about 42,000 distinct CDR3 sequences, about 5.9% seen once. The sequenced sample was whole blood, obtained at baseline. The source is an adult who was a healthcare worker with PCR-confirmed SARS-CoV-2 infection or an uninfected control (not recorded which).

The sample holds many counts of this clonotype. The V call is TRBV6-1, the J call TRBJ2-3; tentative D call: TRBD2 (6 bases). This CDR3 has 14 amino acids. The V and J ends lost 8 bases and 2 bases respectively, with 14 bases between them. Germline assignment: CDR1 MNHNS and CDR2 SASEGT. The chain's CDR3 is CASAAGRLTDTQYF. DNA for the CDR3: TGTGCCAGCGCGGCGGGGCGACTCACAGATACGCAGTATTTT.

A remark on this clonotype: One junction end does not reproduce the germline sequence, and a read error may be involved. V and J are TRBV3-1 and TRBJ2-4; maybe TRBD2 (7 bases). The CDR3 has 15 amino acids. Per germline, CDR1 LGHDT and CDR2 YNNKEL (reference sequence). CDR3 sequence reads: CASRQGGAVKNIQYF. CDR3 nucleotides: TGTGCCAGCAGGCAAGGGGGGGCGGTCAAAAACATTCAGTACTTC.

The sample holds many counts of this clonotype. The chain recombines TRBV7-6 with TRBJ1-1; possibly TRBD1 for D (6 bases). Trimming left V 0 bases short and J 0 bases short, with 14 bases between. The CDR3 spans 17 residues. Per the germline V gene, CDR1 is SGHVS and CDR2 is FNYEAQ. CDR3 in DNA: TGTGCCAGCAGCTTAGCGCAGGGACACCGGATGAACACTGAAGCTTTCTTT. This sequence encodes CASSLAQGHRMNTEAFF. Supplemented by reference TRBV7-6 and TRBJ1-1, the full variable domain reads GAGVSQSPRYKVTKRGQDVALRCDPISGHVSLYWYRQALGQGPEFLTYFNYEAQQDKSGLPNDRFSAERPEGSISTLTIQRTEQRDSAMYRCASSLAQGHRMNTEAFFGQGTRLTVV.

This clonotype was counted at least ten times. V gene TRBV7-2 combines with J gene TRBJ2-1; D may be TRBD1 (6 bases). The CDR3 has 15 amino acids. CDR1 and CDR2 from the germline V gene are SGHTA and FQGNSA. The ends were cut back, 6 bases at V and 6 bases at J, with 18 bases in the middle. This CDR3 is CASSEGAGEFNEQFF. The CDR3 DNA is TGTGCCAGCAGTGAAGGGGCAGGGGAATTCAATGAGCAGTTCTTC.

This clonotype showed up many times. The J gene is TRBJ1-3, the V gene TRBV2; tentatively, D is TRBD1 (6 bases). This CDR3 region has 14 residues. Looked up from germline, CDR1 is SNHLY and CDR2 is FYNNEI. V was trimmed by 7 bases and J by 2 bases, leaving 12 bases between them. The CDR3 DNA reads as TGTGCCAGCATGAAAGGGGGGACTGGAAACACCATATATTTT. Its translation: CASMKGGTGNTIYF. The complete variable domain, with remaining parts taken from reference TRBV2 and TRBJ1-3, reads EPEVTQTPSHQVTQMGQEVILRCVPISNHLYFYWYRQILGQKVEFLVSFYNNEISEKSEIFDDQFSVERPDGSNFTLKIRSTKLEDSAMYFCASMKGGTGNTIYFGEGSWLTVV.

The sample holds many counts of this clonotype. The CDR3 protein is CASSVPRAGNTIYF. The CDR3 bases are TGTGCCAGCAGTGTTCCGCGGGCTGGAAACACCATATATTTT. V gene TRBV6-4 combines with J gene TRBJ1-3; no clear D gene. V was trimmed by 4 bases and J by 2 bases, leaving 9 bases between them. The CDR3 extends over 14 amino acids. CDR1 MRHNA and CDR2 SNTAGT come from the germline V gene.

Only a few counts were recorded for this clonotype. The rearrangement joins TRBV12-3 or TRBV12-4 to TRBJ1-2; D may be TRBD1 (6 bases). The CDR3 runs to 11 residues. Trimming took 8 bases from V and 4 from J, leaving 8 bases between them. The chain's CDR3 is CASQGTYGYTF. In DNA, the CDR3 is TGTGCCAGCCAGGGGACCTATGGCTACACCTTC.

This clonotype has a count of ten or more. The gene calls are TRBV15 and TRBJ2-5, with a weak D call TRBD2 (5 bases). This CDR3 has 14 amino acids. Trimming shortened V by 3 bases and J by 4 bases, and 12 bases separated the two germline ends. CDR1 is LNHNV, CDR2 YYDKDF, per germline (reference sequence). The CDR3 nucleotides read TGTGCCACCAGCAGCGTACTAGGTGGAGAGACCCAGTACTTC. Protein: CATSSVLGGETQYF.

This clonotype was picked up many times. The chain recombines TRBV3-1 with TRBJ2-7; TRBD1 might be the D (7 bases). CDR3 length: 13 amino acids. CDR1 and CDR2 from the germline V gene are LGHDT and YNNKEL (reference sequence). Between the trimmed V and J ends, which lost 1 base and 8 bases, there was a span of 12 bases. CDR3 sequence reads: CASSQGGDSKQYF. The CDR3 DNA reads as TGTGCCAGCAGCCAAGGCGGGGACAGCAAGCAGTACTTC.

J is TRBJ1-2 and V is TRBV20-1; 7 nucleotides line up with TRBD1. This CDR3 has 12 amino acids. V lost 5 bases, J lost 4 bases, and 4 bases stayed unmatched. Germline CDR1 is DFQATT and CDR2 is SNEGSKA (reference sequence). The CDR3 loop is CSADRQGYGYTF. The DNA of the CDR3 is TGCAGTGCTGATAGACAGGGCTATGGCTACACCTTC.

This clonotype was seen repeatedly, ten times or more. CDR3 nucleotide sequence: TGTGCCAGCAGCTTAGTACGACAGGGGTACAATGAGCAGTTCTTC. This codes for CASSLVRQGYNEQFF. This chain connects TRBV11-2 to TRBJ2-1, with 8 bases fitting TRBD1. Losses at the gene ends were 1 base for V and 4 bases for J; bases not matched to a gene: 3. The CDR3 length is 15 residues. Germline CDR1 and CDR2: SGHAT and FQNNGV. The complete variable domain, with remaining parts taken from reference TRBV11-2 and TRBJ2-1, reads EAGVAQSPRYKIIEKRQSVAFWCNPISGHATLYWYQQILGQGPKLLIQFQNNGVVDDSQLPKDRFSAERLKGVDSTLKIQPAKLEDSAVYLCASSLVRQGYNEQFFGPGTRLTVL.

This clonotype was counted ten times or more. The chain couples TRBV7-6 to TRBJ2-3; 12 bases align to TRBD2. Germline-derived CDR1 and CDR2 are SGHVS and FNYEAQ. Unmatched junction bases numbered 9, after V lost 8 bases and J lost 6 bases. This CDR3 has 15 amino acids. CDR3 region: CASGDLAGGPDTQYF. CDR3 DNA: TGTGCCAGCGGCGACCTAGCGGGGGGGCCTGATACGCAGTATTTT.

This chain uses TRBV7-9 with TRBJ2-1, with 9 bases that match TRBD1. The CDR3 sequence is 17 residues long. Unmatched junction bases numbered 7, after V lost 0 bases and J lost 4 bases. Per the germline V gene, CDR1 is SEHNR and CDR2 is FQNEAQ (reference sequence). The CDR3 coding sequence is TGTGCCAGCAGCTTAGCAGTCGGACAGGGGATTTACAATGAGCAGTTCTTC. This sequence encodes CASSLAVGQGIYNEQFF.

The chain couples TRBV5-1 to TRBJ2-3, with TRBD2 matching 14 bases. This CDR3 contains 16 residues. With V trimmed by 4 bases and J by 5 bases, 6 bases remained unmatched. Germline values: CDR1 SGHRS, CDR2 YFSETQ. The CDR3 protein is CASSTGLAGALDTQYF. The CDR3, as DNA: TGCGCCAGCAGCACGGGACTAGCGGGGGCTCTAGATACGCAGTATTTT.

CDR3 DNA sequence: TGCGCCAGCAGCCAAGCGCCCCCCAAGAAAAACATTCAGTACTTC. It codes for CASSQAPPKKNIQYF. The chain links TRBV4-1 to TRBJ2-4; unclear D gene. This CDR3 is 15 amino acids long. Germline CDR1 MGHRA, CDR2 YSYEKL. V lost 1 base to trimming and J lost 4 bases, with 11 bases between them.

This chain joins TRBV20-1 and TRBJ2-2; D possibly corresponds to TRBD1 (5 bases). Looked up from germline, CDR1 is DFQATT and CDR2 is SNEGSKA (reference sequence). V lost 0 bases and J 3 bases, leaving 20 bases between the germline ends. There are 18 residues in the CDR3. The CDR3 DNA is TGCAGTGCTAGAGATCCCTTCGGGCAGGGTCTGGACACCGGGGAGCTGTTTTTT. The encoded protein is CSARDPFGQGLDTGELFF.

The chain links TRBV14 to TRBJ2-3; D gene ambiguous. The germline V gene has CDR1 SGHDN and CDR2 FVKESK. Trimming left V 5 bases short and J 6 bases short, with 6 bases between. CDR3 length: 11 amino acids. The CDR3 is CASSNFDTQYF. CDR3 coding DNA: TGTGCCAGCAGCAATTTTGATACGCAGTATTTT.

The chain couples TRBV6-5 to TRBJ2-1; D is perhaps TRBD1 (5 bases). The CDR3 is 15 residues long. Trimming stripped 5 bases from V and 1 base from J, with 12 bases between. Germline V CDR1 and CDR2: MNHEY, SVGAGI. CDR3 protein: CASSRSGKSYNEQFF. The CDR3 bases are TGTGCCAGCAGTAGATCAGGGAAGTCCTACAATGAGCAGTTCTTC.

This clonotype was observed a few times. The chain recombines TRBV21-1 with TRBJ1-2; the listed D gene, TRBD1, was not tested against the DNA. TRBV21-1 is a pseudogene segment. This CDR3 region has 15 residues. CDR3 protein: CASSKMDRAKDGYTF. In DNA, the CDR3 is TGTGCCAGCAGCAAAATGGACAGGGCTAAGGATGGCTACACCTTC.

This clonotype has only a few counts. The V gene is TRBV5-1, the J gene TRBJ2-2, with TRBD2 matching 10 bases. The CDR3 runs 18 residues. The trim removed 4 bases at V and 0 bases at J, leaving 9 bases unmatched. The germline V gene has CDR1 SGHRS and CDR2 YFSETQ. CDR3 sequence: CASSRHTSGAANTGELFF. The CDR3, as DNA: TGCGCCAGCAGCCGTCATACTAGCGGGGCCGCGAACACCGGGGAGCTGTTTTTT. The whole variable domain, filled in from reference TRBV5-1 and TRBJ2-2, reads KAGVTQTPRYLIKTRGQQVTLSCSPISGHRSVSWYQQTPGQGLQFLFEYFSETQRNKGNFPGRFSGRQFSNSRSEMNVSTLELGDSALYLCASSRHTSGAANTGELFFGEGSRLTVL.

This clonotype appeared many times. CDR3 coding DNA: TGTGCCAGCAGTGCCCGGGAGAAGAGCACAGATACGCAGTATTTT. This codes for CASSAREKSTDTQYF. The genes are TRBV12-3 or TRBV12-4 and TRBJ2-3; D is possibly TRBD2 (6 bases). The CDR3 is 15 residues long. Deletions cut 5 bases from V and 0 bases from J, with 12 bases between.

As for this clonotype: This may come from a read error, since a much larger clone is one base off. It is likely a read error, because the conserved phenylalanine at the end of the CDR3 is missing. The chain carries TRBV28 and TRBJ2-2; D is unclear. Germline V gene lookup returns CDR1 MDHEN and CDR2 SYDVKM. This CDR3 comprises 14 residues. V was shortened by 6 bases and J by 4 bases, with 12 bases between the two germline ends. The CDR3 region is CASSLDEPTGELFS. The CDR3, as DNA: TGTGCCAGCAGCCTCGACGAACCCACCGGGGAGCTGTTTTCT.

This clonotype was seen more than once but under ten times. The CDR3 sequence: CASSLVAGAPYEQYF. CDR3 DNA: TGTGCCAGCAGCTTAGTGGCGGGGGCCCCCTACGAGCAGTACTTC. This sequence joins TRBV7-2 and TRBJ2-7; D is perhaps TRBD2 (7 bases). Germline CDR1 SGHTA, CDR2 FQGNSA. This CDR3 has 15 amino acids. Trimming pared 1 base from V and 2 bases from J, leaving 12 bases between. The variable domain in full, completed from reference TRBV7-2 and TRBJ2-7, reads GAGVSQSPSNKVTEKGKDVELRCDPISGHTALYWYRQSLGQGLEFLIYFQGNSAPDKSGLPSDRFSAERTGGSVSTLTIQRTQQEDSAVYLCASSLVAGAPYEQYFGPGTRLTVT.

This clonotype was detected ten times or more. The chain has TRBV7-2 and TRBJ2-3; 9 bases are a match to TRBD1. The CDR3 loop spans 15 amino acids. Losses at the gene ends were 4 bases for V and 3 bases for J; bases not matched to a gene: 5. Germline V gene sequence: CDR1 SGHTA, CDR2 FQGNSA. The CDR3 reads CASSSTGTGTDTQYF. CDR3 in DNA: TGTGCCAGCAGCTCAACCGGGACAGGGACAGATACGCAGTATTTT.

This clonotype was counted at least ten times. The chain joins TRBV5-1 to TRBJ1-1, with D possibly TRBD1 on 6 matching bases. The ends were cut back, 4 bases at V and 4 bases at J, with 17 bases in the middle. The CDR3 sequence is 15 residues long. Germline-derived CDR1 and CDR2 are SGHRS and YFSETQ. The CDR3 loop is CASSPYMGGLTEAFF. CDR3 bases: TGCGCCAGCAGCCCCTACATGGGGGGGCTCACTGAAGCTTTCTTT.

The gene calls are TRBV5-6 and TRBJ1-2; 8 bases align to TRBD1. CDR1 and CDR2 from the germline V gene are SGHDT and YYEEEE. The CDR3 consists of 14 residues. V lost 0 bases, J lost 5 bases, and 3 bases stayed unmatched. The CDR3 is CASSLVTGGYGYTF. CDR3 bases: TGTGCCAGCAGCTTGGTTACAGGGGGATATGGCTACACCTTC. The full variable domain, completed using reference TRBV5-6 and TRBJ1-2, is DAGVTQSPTHLIKTRGQQVTLRCSPKSGHDTVSWYQQALGQGPQFIFQYYEEEERQRGNFPDRFSGHQFPNYSSELNVNALLLGDSALYLCASSLVTGGYGYTFGSGTRLTVV.

The chain has TRBV10-3 and TRBJ2-2; no firm D call. From germline, CDR1 is ENHRY and CDR2 SYGVKD. The CDR3 covers 15 residues. V was trimmed by 0 bases and J by 3 bases, leaving 8 bases between them. The CDR3 nucleotides read TGTGCCATCAGTGAGTCGTCAAGGGACACCGGGGAGCTGTTTTTT. Its protein product is CAISESSRDTGELFF.

Ten or more counts support this clonotype. CDR3 sequence: CASSFWTSSYEQYF. The CDR3 region has the DNA TGTGCCAGCAGCTTCTGGACTAGCTCCTACGAGCAGTACTTC. The rearrangement uses TRBV5-6 and TRBJ2-7; TRBD2 matches at 7 bases. Germline values: CDR1 SGHDT, CDR2 YYEEEE. CDR3 length: 14 residues. The V and J ends lost 2 bases and 0 bases, in that order; junction bases with no gene match: 2.

Only a few counts were recorded for this clonotype. The chain uses TRBV15 and TRBJ2-2; no clear D gene. The germline V and J ends were trimmed by 0 bases and 4 bases, with 15 bases remaining between them. Germline-derived CDR1 and CDR2 are LNHNV and YYDKDF (reference sequence). The CDR3 is 17 amino acids. CDR3 sequence: CATSRDRRQLITGELFF. The CDR3 bases are TGTGCCACCAGCAGAGATCGTCGGCAGCTTATCACCGGGGAGCTGTTTTTT. Full variable domain (outside the CDR3, taken from reference TRBV15 and TRBJ2-2): DAMVIQNPRYQVTQFGKPVTLSCSQTLNHNVMYWYQQKSSQAPKLLFHYYDKDFNNEADTPDNFQSRRPNTSFCFLDIRSPGLGDTAMYLCATSRDRRQLITGELFFGEGSRLTVL.

This clonotype was counted ten times or more. The V call is TRBV11-2, the J call TRBJ2-7, with D perhaps matching TRBD1 or TRBD2 (5 bases each). This CDR3 contains 14 residues. Germline loops: CDR1 SGHAT, CDR2 FQNNGV. The ends were cut back, 8 bases at V and 3 bases at J, with 17 bases in the middle. The CDR3, as DNA: TGTGCCAGCCGCGCCGGGACGGAGAACTACGAGCAGTACTTC. It encodes CASRAGTENYEQYF.

This clonotype was seen ten or more times. The rearrangement joins TRBV3-1 to TRBJ2-1; weak D call: TRBD1 (6 bases). Germline V gives CDR1 LGHDT, CDR2 YNNKEL (reference sequence). V was cut by 1 base and J by 7 bases, with 14 bases left in between. The CDR3 runs to 15 residues. The CDR3 here is CASSQGGPLGNEQFF. In DNA, the CDR3 is TGTGCCAGCAGCCAAGGGGGGCCCTTAGGGAATGAGCAGTTCTTC.

This sequence joins TRBV7-9 and TRBJ2-7; TRBD1 matches at 10 bases. V dropped 3 bases and J dropped 5; count of bases not matched to a gene: 4. This CDR3 contains 14 residues. CDR1 is SEHNR and CDR2 is FQNEAQ in the germline V gene (reference sequence). In DNA form, the CDR3 reads TGTGCCAGCAGCTTGGGGACAGGGGTCGACGAGCAGTACTTC. Its protein product is CASSLGTGVDEQYF.